These 17 T cell receptor beta chains share one sample of origin, sequenced in a study of T cells in Graves' hyperthyroidism and ophthalmopathy. Researchers took RNA transcripts and amplified the TCR beta CDR3 regions from them. With the HTBI primer set, the TCR CDR3 went through a first round of RT-PCR. MiXCR was run by TCRdb on the multiplex PCR reads, yielding one entry per CDR3 protein. The table lists some 360,000 distinct CDR3 sequences, approximately 18% of them singletons. Sequencing used blood. Receptors were obtained from a woman aged 40 to 50 with Graves' ophthalmopathy.

V is TRBV6-1 and J is TRBJ2-5, with D perhaps TRBD1 or TRBD2 (5 bases each). Trimming cost V 2 bases and J 9 bases, with 7 bases left between them. The length of the CDR3 is 11 residues. Germline V gene data show CDR1 as MNHNS and CDR2 as SASEGT. CDR3 amino acids: CASSERGAQYF. Here the CDR3 DNA reads TGTGCCAGCAGTGAAAGAGGGGCCCAGTACTTC.

Many counts were recorded for this clonotype. The CDR3 bases are TGTGCCAGTACTATCCGGGACCAGAGGGGCTACACCTTC. Protein sequence: CASTIRDQRGYTF. The chain uses TRBV19 and TRBJ1-2, with a weak D call TRBD1 (5 bases). Germline assignment: CDR1 LNHDA and CDR2 SQIVND (reference sequence). The V and J ends lost 7 bases and 8 bases respectively, with 17 bases between them. The CDR3 totals 13 residues.

This clonotype was recorded at least ten times. The V and J genes are TRBV18 and TRBJ2-1, with a possible D match to TRBD1 (6 bases). V shed 4 bases and J shed 9 bases, with 19 bases lying between them. CDR1 and CDR2 (germline): KGHSH, LQKENI. CDR3 size: 15 residues. The CDR3 DNA is TGTGCCAGCTCACGCAGGGGAGAGAGAAAAAGTGAGCAGTTCTTC. Its protein product is CASSRRGERKSEQFF.

This clonotype was counted at least ten times. The rearrangement joins TRBV20-1 to TRBJ2-7, with D possibly matching TRBD2 (6 bases). CDR3 length: 11 amino acids. CDR1 is DFQATT, CDR2 SNEGSKA, per germline (reference sequence). Trimming removed 6 bases from V and 2 bases from J, with 8 bases in between. CDR3 loop: CSAGTPYEQYF. As DNA, the CDR3 is TGCAGTGCCGGGACTCCCTACGAGCAGTACTTC.

The table lists this clonotype with many counts. V is TRBV28 and J is TRBJ1-1; a possible D gene is TRBD1 (5 bases). Germline V gives CDR1 MDHEN, CDR2 SYDVKM. The CDR3 is 14 amino acids. Deletions cut 3 bases from V and 8 bases from J, with 16 bases between. CDR3 sequence reads: CASSFGTEGIEAFF. In DNA form, the CDR3 reads TGTGCCAGCAGTTTCGGGACGGAAGGAATAGAAGCTTTCTTT.

The chain uses TRBV28 and TRBJ1-1; D may be TRBD1 (6 bases). V lost 3 bases to trimming and J lost 11 bases, with 16 bases between them. Germline CDR1 reads MDHEN; CDR2 reads SYDVKM. The CDR3 is 13 residues long. CDR3 loop: CASSLVGQIVAFF. The CDR3 nucleotides are TGTGCCAGCAGTTTGGTAGGACAGATTGTTGCTTTCTTT.

This clonotype was detected ten times or more. J is TRBJ2-4 and V is TRBV7-2; D remains unclear. Trimming took 3 bases from V and 7 from J, leaving 10 bases between them. The CDR3 runs 13 residues. Germline CDR1 is SGHTA and CDR2 is FQGNSA. The CDR3 DNA is TGTGCCAGCAGCTTCTGGGGATGGAACATTCAGTACTTC. Protein sequence: CASSFWGWNIQYF. The full variable domain, rest sourced from reference TRBV7-2 and TRBJ2-4, is GAGVSQSPSNKVTEKGKDVELRCDPISGHTALYWYRQSLGQGLEFLIYFQGNSAPDKSGLPSDRFSAERTGGSVSTLTIQRTQQEDSAVYLCASSFWGWNIQYFGAGTRLSVL.

In its sample, this clonotype was seen many times. The chain joins TRBV27 to TRBJ2-7; 7 bases align to TRBD2. CDR1 is MNHEY, CDR2 SMNVEV, per germline (reference sequence). The ends lost 5 bases at V and 1 base at J; junction bases unmatched: 5. The length of the CDR3 is 14 residues. As DNA, the CDR3 is TGTGCCAGCAGTGGGACTATGGGGTCCTACGAGCAGTACTTC. This translates into CASSGTMGSYEQYF.

This clonotype was observed many times. The chain recombines TRBV6-5 with TRBJ2-7; 7 bases map to TRBD1. Germline V gene lookup returns CDR1 MNHEY and CDR2 SVGAGI. V shed 8 bases, J shed 0 bases, and the junction held 4 bases outside the gene matches. The CDR3 has 13 amino acids. The CDR3 loop reads CASLDRSSYEQYF. Written as DNA, the CDR3 is TGTGCCAGCTTGGACAGGTCCTCCTACGAGCAGTACTTC.

Many counts were recorded for this clonotype. The chain's CDR3 is CSVPTSGSQAGELFF. The CDR3 region has the DNA TGCAGTGTTCCGACTAGCGGGAGTCAGGCCGGGGAGCTGTTTTTT. The chain has TRBV20-1 and TRBJ2-2; 12 bases line up with TRBD2. Germline V CDR1 and CDR2: DFQATT, SNEGSKA (reference sequence). Germline trimming cut 7 bases from V and 6 bases from J; bases unmatched to any gene: 9. The CDR3 is 15 amino acids.

This clonotype was detected ten times or more. The CDR3 loop reads CASSLGLAGPHYEQYF. CDR3 nucleotide sequence: TGTGCCAGCAGCTTAGGTCTAGCGGGACCCCACTACGAGCAGTACTTC. J is TRBJ2-7 and V is TRBV13, with 9 nucleotides matching TRBD2. The germline gives CDR1 PRHDT, CDR2 FYEKMQ (reference sequence). CDR3 size: 16 residues. The ends lost 0 bases at V and 3 bases at J; junction bases unmatched: 6.

This clonotype was counted at least ten times. J is TRBJ1-1 and V is TRBV2, with TRBD1 identical over 7 bases. Germline V gene lookup returns CDR1 SNHLY and CDR2 FYNNEI. This CDR3 contains 14 residues. V was clipped by 4 bases and J by 5 bases; unmatched bases: 7. In nucleotides, the CDR3 is TGTGCCAGCAGTGTCGAAGGGGGCAGTACTGAAGCTTTCTTT. Protein: CASSVEGGSTEAFF.

This clonotype was counted between two and nine times. A much larger clonotype is one base distant, so this may be a read error. The J gene is TRBJ2-2, the V gene TRBV6-2 or TRBV6-3; D remains unclear. CDR1 and CDR2 (germline): MNHEY, SVGEGT. The V end lost 6 bases, the J end lost 6 bases, and 8 bases lay between the germline ends. The CDR3 length is 12 residues. CDR3 nucleotide sequence: TGTGCCAGCAGAATGACGCCCGGGGAGCTGTTTTTT. The encoded protein is CASRMTPGELFF.

This clonotype has ten or more counts. The V call is TRBV12-3 or TRBV12-4, the J call TRBJ1-1, with D uncertain. Trimming removed 5 bases at V and 12 bases at J, with 13 bases between. The CDR3 totals 11 residues. Here the CDR3 DNA reads TGTGCCAGCAGTGCCGGGAGGAGATCTTTCTTT. It codes for CASSAGRRSFF.

The chain employs TRBV13 and TRBJ1-6; D uncertain. Trimming removed 4 bases at V and 0 bases at J, with 13 bases between. The CDR3 is 17 amino acids. The V gene's germline CDR1 is PRHDT and CDR2 FYEKMQ (reference sequence). CDR3 sequence (DNA): TGTGCCAGCAGCTCGAGGCGGAGGAGCTCCTATAATTCACCCCTCCACTTT. This codes for CASSSRRRSSYNSPLHF.

This clonotype was counted at least ten times. The rearrangement joins TRBV27 to TRBJ2-7; 8 bases line up with TRBD1. The V segment lost 5 bases and the J segment 7 bases; nucleotides outside the gene matches: 4. The CDR3 has 12 residues. Germline-derived CDR1 and CDR2 are MNHEY and SMNVEV (reference sequence). CDR3 sequence reads: CASSNRGFEQYF. CDR3 DNA: TGTGCCAGCAGTAACAGGGGGTTTGAGCAGTACTTC.

This clonotype was detected a few times. The chain carries TRBV7-2 and TRBJ2-7, with TRBD1 as a possible D gene (6 bases). The CDR3 loop spans 14 amino acids. CDR1 and CDR2 from the germline V gene are SGHTA and FQGNSA. The V end lost 2 bases, the J end lost 6 bases, and 14 bases lay between the germline ends. The CDR3 DNA reads as TGTGCCAGCAGCTTATTAGGGGGAAAGGGCGAGCAGTACTTC. Translation: CASSLLGGKGEQYF.